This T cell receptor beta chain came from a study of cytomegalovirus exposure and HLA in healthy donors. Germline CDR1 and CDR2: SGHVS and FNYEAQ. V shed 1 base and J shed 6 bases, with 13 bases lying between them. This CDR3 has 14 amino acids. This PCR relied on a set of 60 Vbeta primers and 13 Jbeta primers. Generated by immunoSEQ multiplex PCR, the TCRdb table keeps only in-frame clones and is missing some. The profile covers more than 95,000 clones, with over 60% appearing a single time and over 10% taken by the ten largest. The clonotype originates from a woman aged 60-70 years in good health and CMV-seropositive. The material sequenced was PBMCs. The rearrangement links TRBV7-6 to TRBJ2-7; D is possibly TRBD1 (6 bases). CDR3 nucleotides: TGTGCCAGCAGCTTAGGGACAGCCCGCGGCGAGCAGTACTTC. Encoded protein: CASSLGTARGEQYF.